This record looks at one T cell receptor beta chain sequence and its context. The sample belongs to a study of blood T cell repertoires in COVID-19. Study in general: From the United States, Italy and Spain came samples of acute and convalescent COVID-19. T cells, B-cell-depleted T cells, or PBMCs supplied cDNA or gDNA.

The germline gives CDR1 MDHEN, CDR2 SYDVKM. The V end was cut by 3 bases, the J end by 1 base, with 9 bases between. CDR3 size: 15 residues. Adults between about 18 and 95 years of age took part from approximately 24 US areas. Authors' processing steps: From reference gene primer amplification, estimates of nucleated cell counts were derived. Some clones are missing from TCRdb's copy, which holds only in-frame ones; the method was immunoSEQ multiplex PCR. The DNA gave D and trimming, while V, J and clone size come from that table. Among roughly 250,000 clones listed, 70% to 90% were seen once. J is TRBJ1-4 and V is TRBV28; no clear D gene. The TCR sequence derives from a woman aged 50 to 60 who had recovered from COVID-19. The source material was PBMCs or T cells enriched from blood (not recorded which). The CDR3 here is CASSFSLQTNEKLFF. CDR3 DNA sequence: TGTGCCAGCAGTTTTTCACTTCAAACTAATGAAAAACTGTTTTTT. The entire variable domain, with the rest obtained from reference TRBV28 and TRBJ1-4, is as follows: DVKVTQSSRYLVKRTGEKVFLECVQDMDHENMFWYRQDPGLGLRLIYFSYDVKMKEKGDIPEGYSVSREKKERFSLILESASTNQTSMYLCASSFSLQTNEKLFFGSGTQLSVL.